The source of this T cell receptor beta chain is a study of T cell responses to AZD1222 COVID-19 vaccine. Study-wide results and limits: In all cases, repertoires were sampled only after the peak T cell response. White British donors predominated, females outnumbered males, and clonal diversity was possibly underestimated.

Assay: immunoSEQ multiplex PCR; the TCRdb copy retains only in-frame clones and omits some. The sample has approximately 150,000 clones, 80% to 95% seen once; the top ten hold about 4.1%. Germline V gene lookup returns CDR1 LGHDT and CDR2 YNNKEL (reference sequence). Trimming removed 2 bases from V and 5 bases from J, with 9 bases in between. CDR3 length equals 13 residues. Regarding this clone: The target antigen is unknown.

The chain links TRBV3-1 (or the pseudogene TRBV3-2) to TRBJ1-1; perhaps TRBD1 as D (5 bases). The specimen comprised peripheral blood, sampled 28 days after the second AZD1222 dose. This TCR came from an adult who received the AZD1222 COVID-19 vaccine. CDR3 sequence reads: CASSQMGETEAFF. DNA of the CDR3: TGTGCCAGCAGCCAAATGGGGGAAACTGAAGCTTTCTTT.